The rows below give T cell receptor beta chains drawn from one sample of a study of blood T cell repertoires in COVID-19. Measured with immunoSEQ multiplex PCR; TCRdb has only the in-frame clones, and not every one. Here the sample spans roughly 75,000 clones, roughly 90% being singletons. Sequencing used peripheral blood. Every receptor here comes from a man in his sixties with acute or convalescent COVID-19. Both conserved end residues are part of each CDR3. Fields, in order: V gene, J gene, D gene, clone size, CDR3 protein, CDR3 DNA. D genes are given only for firm matches. Size values are once, few and many counts, or a class for expanded clones, and some rows have none.

TRBV7-3	TRBJ1-4	.	few	CASSPGKDEKLFF	TGTGCCAGCAGCCCGGGGAAGGATGAAAAACTGTTTTTT
TRBV21-1	TRBJ1-5	.	.	CASSSGPRTGKQPQHF	TGTGCCAGCAGCTCTGGTCCCCGAACAGGGAAGCAGCCCCAGCATTTT
TRBV19	TRBJ1-5	TRBD1	.	CASSNTGGGFSSQHF	TGTGCCAGTAGTAACACAGGGGGTGGGTTCAGCTCCCAGCATTTT
TRBV6-5	TRBJ2-7	.	.	CASRSDGSSYEQYF	TGTGCCAGCAGATCGGACGGGAGCTCCTACGAGCAGTACTTC
TRBV5-5	TRBJ1-6	TRBD1	many	CASSKTGMPYNSPLHF	TGTGCCAGCTCGAAGACAGGGATGCCCTATAATTCACCCCTCCACTTT
TRBV5-5	TRBJ2-7	.	.	CASSFMPESSYEQYF	TGTGCCAGCAGCTTTATGCCCGAGAGCTCCTACGAGCAGTACTTC
TRBV10-2	TRBJ2-5	TRBD2	.	CASSELAGSETQYF	TGCGCCAGCAGTGAACTAGCGGGGAGCGAGACCCAGTACTTC
TRBV24-1	TRBJ2-5	.	once	CATSDLRGTQYF	TGTGCCACCAGTGATTTGCGCGGGACCCAGTACTTC
TRBV12-3/TRBV12-4	TRBJ1-2	.	once	CASSLEGNYGYTF	TGTGCCAGCAGTTTGGAGGGGAACTATGGCTACACCTTC
TRBV27	TRBJ1-6	.	.	CASRQGPYNSPLHF	TGTGCCAGCAGACAGGGTCCGTATAATTCACCCCTCCACTTT